These T cell receptor beta chains were read from a single sample in a study of Ad26.COV2.S vaccination and SARS-CoV-2 variants. TCRdb keeps only in-frame clones here, not all; method: immunoSEQ multiplex PCR. The table shows hundreds of thousands of clones, with 85% to 90% occurring only once. The starting material was peripheral blood, obtained in a trial of Ad26.COV2.S vaccine versus placebo. The receptors come from a person aged 18-65 years who received the Ad26.COV2.S COVID-19 vaccine or a placebo. Each CDR3 is given with its conserved first and last residue. The D gene is left open where the match is weak. The listing skips clone size in some rows; elsewhere it reads once, few, many or a size class.

D	V	size	J	CDR3	DNA
.	TRBV21-1	few	TRBJ2-5	CASSKGVRYEETQYF	TGTGCCAGCAGCAAAGGAGTCAGGTACGAAGAGACCCAGTACTTC
TRBD1	TRBV6-2/TRBV6-3	.	TRBJ1-2	CASNPTGGGYTF	TGTGCCAGCAACCCGACAGGGGGTGGCTACACCTTC
.	TRBV19	.	TRBJ1-5	CASGGVGNQPQHF	TGTGCCAGTGGAGGGGTAGGTAATCAGCCCCAGCATTTT
.	TRBV12-3/TRBV12-4	.	TRBJ2-3	CASSFEAADTQYF	TGTGCCAGCAGTTTTGAGGCGGCAGATACGCAGTATTTT
.	TRBV6-2/TRBV6-3	.	TRBJ1-4	CASSYGAKLFF	TGTGCCAGCAGTTACGGGGCAAAACTGTTTTTT
.	TRBV4-2	.	TRBJ2-7	CASSQDWTDEQYF	TGTGCCAGCAGCCAGGACTGGACTGACGAGCAGTACTTC
.	TRBV5-6	.	TRBJ2-1	CASSRVTSNEQFF	TGTGCCAGCAGCCGAGTGACTAGCAATGAGCAGTTCTTC
TRBD2	TRBV15	once	TRBJ2-5	CATSREAGAETQYF	TGTGCCACCAGCAGGGAAGCGGGAGCAGAGACCCAGTACTTC
TRBD1	TRBV5-1	.	TRBJ2-7	CASSPWTGSSYEQYF	TGCGCCAGCAGCCCTTGGACAGGGAGCTCCTACGAGCAGTACTTC
.	TRBV2	once	TRBJ2-1	CASRGSYTYNEQFF	TGTGCCAGCAGAGGCAGTTATACCTACAATGAGCAGTTCTTC
TRBD1	TRBV5-1	once	TRBJ1-2	CASSLGTGGYGYTF	TGCGCCAGCAGCTTGGGGACAGGGGGCTATGGCTACACCTTC
.	TRBV14	once	TRBJ2-7	CASSQGNYEQYF	TGTGCCAGCAGTCAAGGTAACTACGAGCAGTACTTC
TRBD1	TRBV29-1	once	TRBJ1-2	CSARTGRYGYTF	TGCAGCGCCCGGACAGGGCGGTATGGCTACACCTTC
TRBD2	TRBV13	.	TRBJ2-7	CASSFRGLAIHEQYF	TGTGCCAGCAGCTTCCGAGGACTAGCAATCCACGAGCAGTACTTC
.	TRBV10-2	.	TRBJ1-1	CASSEPTGVYTEAFF	TGCGCCAGCAGTGAGCCGACGGGGGTTTACACTGAAGCTTTCTTT
TRBD1	TRBV4-1	.	TRBJ1-1	CASSHYRGQGTEAFF	TGCGCCAGCAGCCACTACAGGGGGCAGGGCACTGAAGCTTTCTTT
.	TRBV27	.	TRBJ1-1	CASSPYTTETEAFF	TGTGCCAGCAGTCCTTACACCACCGAGACTGAAGCTTTCTTT
TRBD1	TRBV19	.	TRBJ1-5	CASSISQGTESNQPQHF	TGTGCCAGTAGTATAAGTCAGGGGACAGAGAGCAATCAGCCCCAGCATTTT
.	TRBV11-2	.	TRBJ2-7	CASSLEIGDYEQYF	TGTGCCAGCAGCTTAGAGATCGGAGATTACGAGCAGTACTTC
.	TRBV5-4	.	TRBJ1-1	CASSSDSMNTEAFF	TGTGCCAGCAGCTCCGACAGCATGAACACTGAAGCTTTCTTT
.	TRBV6-2/TRBV6-3	.	TRBJ1-5	CASSFPNTGWHQPQHF	TGTGCCAGCAGCTTTCCTAATACAGGGTGGCATCAGCCCCAGCATTTT
.	TRBV5-4	.	TRBJ2-1	CASSFGLTPYNEQFF	TGTGCCAGCAGCTTTGGACTGACCCCTTACAATGAGCAGTTCTTC
.	TRBV5-6	.	TRBJ1-4	CASSAYTGTVRATNEKLFF	TGTGCCAGCAGCGCATATACAGGGACCGTTAGAGCAACTAATGAAAAACTGTTTTTT
TRBD2	TRBV7-2	.	TRBJ2-1	CASSLAPGLAGGQNEQFF	TGTGCCAGCAGCTTAGCTCCGGGACTAGCGGGGGGGCAAAATGAGCAGTTCTTC
.	TRBV5-6	.	TRBJ2-2	CASSFSGELFF	TGTGCCAGCAGCTTCTCCGGGGAGCTGTTTTTT
TRBD2	TRBV6-5	.	TRBJ2-7	CASNSGSRLSYEQYF	TGTGCCAGCAATAGCGGGAGTAGACTGTCCTACGAGCAGTACTTC
.	TRBV29-1	many	TRBJ1-2	CSVLSPQGASIYGYTF	TGCAGCGTTCTCTCTCCTCAAGGGGCGAGTATCTATGGCTACACCTTC
TRBD2	TRBV11-2	many	TRBJ2-1	CASSFPAGVFYNEQFF	TGTGCCAGCAGCTTTCCGGCGGGAGTTTTCTACAATGAGCAGTTCTTC